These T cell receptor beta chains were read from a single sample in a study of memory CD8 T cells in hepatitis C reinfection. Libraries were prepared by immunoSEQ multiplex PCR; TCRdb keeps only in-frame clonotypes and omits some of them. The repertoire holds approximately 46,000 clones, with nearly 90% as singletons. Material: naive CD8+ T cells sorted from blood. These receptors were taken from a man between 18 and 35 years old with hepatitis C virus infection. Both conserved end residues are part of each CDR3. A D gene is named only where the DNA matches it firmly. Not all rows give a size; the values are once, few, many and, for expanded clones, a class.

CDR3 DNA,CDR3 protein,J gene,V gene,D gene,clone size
TGTGTCAGCAGGCTTGCTAGCGACCAAGAGACCCAGTACTTC,CVSRLASDQETQYF,TRBJ2-5,TRBV5-6,-,-
TGTGCCAGCAGCTTGGGGGACACAGCATCCTACGAGCAGTACTTC,CASSLGDTASYEQYF,TRBJ2-7,TRBV5-8,-,-
TGTGCCAGCAGTGAAGCCCCAGCGGGAGATCACACAGATACGCAGTATTTT,CASSEAPAGDHTDTQYF,TRBJ2-3,TRBV2,TRBD2,-
TGTGCCAGCAGTCCCCGGACAGGGACCGAGCAGTACTTC,CASSPRTGTEQYF,TRBJ2-7,TRBV2,TRBD1,-
TGCGCCAGCAGCTTGCGGGGTCTGAACACTGAAGCTTTCTTT,CASSLRGLNTEAFF,TRBJ1-1,TRBV5-1,-,-
TGTGCCAGCAGTCCGCATTACGGGGGTGAGCAGTTCTTC,CASSPHYGGEQFF,TRBJ2-1,TRBV28,-,-
TGTGCCAGCCGCCCCGGGATCCTTAACTATGGCTACACCTTC,CASRPGILNYGYTF,TRBJ1-2,TRBV13,-,-
TGCAGCGGGGTAGCGGGTAATTACAATGAGCAGTTCTTC,CSGVAGNYNEQFF,TRBJ2-1,TRBV29-1,TRBD2,-
TGTGCCAGCAGTGACAATCTAGCGCTCGAGCAGTACTTC,CASSDNLALEQYF,TRBJ2-7,TRBV28,-,-
TGTGCCAGCAGAGATGGGACAGGGGACACTGAAGCTTTCTTT,CASRDGTGDTEAFF,TRBJ1-1,TRBV2,TRBD1,few
TGTGCCAGCAGCTTAGACCCCCCCCGGACAGGGTCTCACGGGGAGCTGTTTTTT,CASSLDPPRTGSHGELFF,TRBJ2-2,TRBV7-6,TRBD1,-
TGCGCCAGCAGCGAGATTCTAGCAGATACGCAGTATTTT,CASSEILADTQYF,TRBJ2-3,TRBV5-1,-,-
TGCGCCAGCAGCTCGGGTTTCATGAACACTGAAGCTTTCTTT,CASSSGFMNTEAFF,TRBJ1-1,TRBV5-1,-,few
TGTGCCAGTAGTGTCGACTGGCTCACGGATGAGCAGTTCTTC,CASSVDWLTDEQFF,TRBJ2-1,TRBV19,-,-
TGTGCCAGCAGCCCCCGGGACACGGTCTACGAGCAGTACTTC,CASSPRDTVYEQYF,TRBJ2-7,TRBV11-1,-,-
TGTGCCAGCAGGTCGACTAGCGGGGGTGCGGGCACCGGGGAGCTGTTTTTT,CASRSTSGGAGTGELFF,TRBJ2-2,TRBV11-2,TRBD2,-
TGTGCCAGCTCACCACCGCGGGACAGGGGCTTTCATGAGCAGTTCTTC,CASSPPRDRGFHEQFF,TRBJ2-1,TRBV18,TRBD1,-
TGTGCCAGAAGCCCGGAGGGGAGGAAATTTGGAAACACCATATATTTT,CARSPEGRKFGNTIYF,TRBJ1-3,TRBV5-3,-,-
TGTGCCAGCAGTTCCCTGGGGCCGGGGGGGGCCGGTTACAATGAGCAGTTCTTC,CASSSLGPGGAGYNEQFF,TRBJ2-1,TRBV13,TRBD2,-
TGCAGCGTTGCGTACCAGGGACAGGGAGATACGCAGTATTTT,CSVAYQGQGDTQYF,TRBJ2-3,TRBV29-1,TRBD1,-
TGTGCCAGCAGCTTATCATGGGGCAGATATCAGCCCCAGCATTTT,CASSLSWGRYQPQHF,TRBJ1-5,TRBV2,-,-
TGTGCCAGCAGCTTGCAAAACACCGGGGAGCTGTTTTTT,CASSLQNTGELFF,TRBJ2-2,TRBV5-4,-,-
TGTGCCAGCAGTGATCCCCCAGGGCAGGTGAACACCGGGGAGCTGTTTTTT,CASSDPPGQVNTGELFF,TRBJ2-2,TRBV6-1,-,-
TGTGCCAGCAGCTTAGTCTCAGGGGGGACGACAGATACGCAGTATTTT,CASSLVSGGTTDTQYF,TRBJ2-3,TRBV7-2,-,-
TGTGCCAGCAGCTTCCGTCTCGGGGGGGCCAGTGGGACCAACGTCCTGACTTTC,CASSFRLGGASGTNVLTF,TRBJ2-6,TRBV7-2,TRBD2,-
TGTGCCAGCAGTGAAGCGGGCAGGGTGAATTCACCCCTCCACTTT,CASSEAGRVNSPLHF,TRBJ1-6,TRBV6-1,-,-
TGTGCCAGTACCAACGGAGGGGACCCGGGGGATGAGCAGTTCTTC,CASTNGGDPGDEQFF,TRBJ2-1,TRBV19,-,-
TGCGCCAGCAGCCAAGGGGCCCCAGGGAACTATGGCTACACCTTC,CASSQGAPGNYGYTF,TRBJ1-2,TRBV4-3,-,-
TGTGCCAGCAGTTTCCCCGTTCGAGCCAAAAACATTCAGTACTTC,CASSFPVRAKNIQYF,TRBJ2-4,TRBV27,-,-
TGTGCCTGGAGTCGCTCGGGGAACACTGAAGCTTTCTTT,CAWSRSGNTEAFF,TRBJ1-1,TRBV30,-,-
TGTGCCAGCAGCCTGGGGACAGCCGGGGGCTACACCTTC,CASSLGTAGGYTF,TRBJ1-2,TRBV9,TRBD1,-
TGTGCCAGCCCCCGGGGAAAGAGCTCCTACGAGCAGTACTTC,CASPRGKSSYEQYF,TRBJ2-7,TRBV5-8,-,-
TGTGCCAGCAAAGCATCAGGTTACACTGAAGCTTTCTTT,CASKASGYTEAFF,TRBJ1-1,TRBV7-2,-,-
TGCGCCACTTTAGGGAGCGGGGGGGCCGATTGGAGCACAGATACGCAGTATTTT,CATLGSGGADWSTDTQYF,TRBJ2-3,TRBV10-1,TRBD2,-
TGCGCCAGCAGCTTGACCGGGACAGGGAGTGAGCAGTTCTTC,CASSLTGTGSEQFF,TRBJ2-1,TRBV5-1,TRBD1,-
TGTGCCAGCAGCTTAAGCGGGAGGGCATACGAGCAGTACTTC,CASSLSGRAYEQYF,TRBJ2-7,TRBV13,TRBD2,-
TGTGCCAGCAAATGGCAGGGTAGCTCCTACGAGCAGTACTTC,CASKWQGSSYEQYF,TRBJ2-7,TRBV2,-,few
TGTGCCACAGGGTTTTTCGAGCAGTTCTTC,CATGFFEQFF,TRBJ2-1,TRBV27,-,-
TGCGCCAGCAGCCAAGTTAGGGGTTTAGACGGCTACACCTTC,CASSQVRGLDGYTF,TRBJ1-2,TRBV4-1,-,few
TGTGCCAGTAGTGAGGCGGGGGACTCCTACAATGAGCAGTTCTTC,CASSEAGDSYNEQFF,TRBJ2-1,TRBV19,TRBD2,-
TGTGCCAGCAGCGAATTCCTCCCGGGACTAGCGGGAGATGAGCAGTTCTTC,CASSEFLPGLAGDEQFF,TRBJ2-1,TRBV28,TRBD2,-
TGTGCCAGTAGGGCCCTGGGAGGGAGCTCCTACAATGAGCAGTTCTTC,CASRALGGSSYNEQFF,TRBJ2-1,TRBV19,TRBD2,-
TGTGCCAGTAGGGACAACAACCAAGAGACCCAGTACTTC,CASRDNNQETQYF,TRBJ2-5,TRBV19,-,-
TGTGCCAGTAGTATAGGACCGGGGATGAACACTGAAGCTTTCTTT,CASSIGPGMNTEAFF,TRBJ1-1,TRBV19,-,-
TGTGCCAGCAGCGCTGACGGGAGGGGAACAGATACGCAGTATTTT,CASSADGRGTDTQYF,TRBJ2-3,TRBV9,TRBD2,-
TGTGCCAGTAGTATGGGGACAAGGAGCAATCAGCCCCAGCATTTT,CASSMGTRSNQPQHF,TRBJ1-5,TRBV19,-,once
TGCGCCAGCAGCCAAGATCTGCAGGGTAGAAATGAGCAGTTCTTC,CASSQDLQGRNEQFF,TRBJ2-1,TRBV4-3,-,-
TGTGCCAGTAGTATAGCGGAAAGCGGCTATGGCTACACCTTC,CASSIAESGYGYTF,TRBJ1-2,TRBV19,-,-
TGCAGCGTTGACCCGACAGGGCACGAGCAGTACTTC,CSVDPTGHEQYF,TRBJ2-7,TRBV29-1,TRBD1,-
TGTGCCAGCAGTCCCAGAGGTGTCTATGGCTACACCTTC,CASSPRGVYGYTF,TRBJ1-2,TRBV27,-,-
TGTGCCAGCAGCTTTACAGGGACCGAGCAGTACTTC,CASSFTGTEQYF,TRBJ2-7,TRBV7-9,-,-
TGTGCCAGCAGCCAACTAGATTTAAAGCAGTACTTC,CASSQLDLKQYF,TRBJ2-7,TRBV5-6,-,few
TGCGCCAGCAGCCTGGGACTAAGCGGGGGGGATTACAATGAGCAGTTCTTC,CASSLGLSGGDYNEQFF,TRBJ2-1,TRBV5-1,TRBD2,-
TGCGCCAGCTCTCCGGGACAGGGACGATACACCATATATTTT,CASSPGQGRYTIYF,TRBJ1-3,TRBV4-3,TRBD1,-
TGTGCCAGCAGGGACAGGGATACGTCGGAGACCCAGTACTTC,CASRDRDTSETQYF,TRBJ2-5,TRBV6-5,TRBD1,once
TGTGCCAGCAGGACCCGCGCGGGGGGCAGGGAGACCCAGTACTTC,CASRTRAGGRETQYF,TRBJ2-5,TRBV25-1,TRBD2,-
TGTGCCAGCAGCACCTCAGGGTATGGGGCCAACGTCCTGACTTTC,CASSTSGYGANVLTF,TRBJ2-6,TRBV5-4,-,-
TGTGCCAGCAGACAGGGGCCAGGTGGCTATGGCTACACCTTC,CASRQGPGGYGYTF,TRBJ1-2,TRBV28,TRBD1,-
TGTGCCAGCAGCCCCCAGGGGACTGAAGCTTTCTTT,CASSPQGTEAFF,TRBJ1-1,TRBV28,-,-
TGTGCCAGCAGTGAAGCGCCGGGGGTTCAGCAGCCCCAGCATTTT,CASSEAPGVQQPQHF,TRBJ1-5,TRBV6-1,-,-